This T cell receptor (beta chain) emerged from a study of OX40 agonist ivuxolimab in advanced cancers. This clone showed up just a few times. Its antigen is currently unknown. V was pared by 3 bases and J by 4 bases, with 1 base of the junction left unmatched. The CDR3 consists of 14 residues. From germline, CDR1 is SGHNT and CDR2 YYREEE (reference sequence). Blood sampling took place at baseline, cycle 4 day 1, and cycle 7 day 1. Study-wide points: Expansion of clones was among the lowest in partial responders at 0.1-3.0 mg/kg.

TCRdb's table, derived via immunoSEQ multiplex PCR, lists solely in-frame clones and lacks some. The sample holds some 39,000 clones, 87% seen once. This TCR came from an adult with an advanced solid tumor such as melanoma, head and neck, liver or kidney cancer. The gene calls are TRBV5-4 and TRBJ1-1, with TRBD1 matching over 12 bases. The source material was CD4+ or CD8+ T cells sorted from blood, sampled in a trial of the OX40 agonist ivuxolimab. This CDR3 is CASSWDRGLTEAFF. Here the CDR3 DNA reads TGTGCCAGCAGCTGGGACAGGGGGCTCACTGAAGCTTTCTTT.